This TCR beta chain emerged from a study of blood T cell repertoires in COVID-19. Looking at the study overall: Researchers got acute and convalescent COVID-19 samples from the United States, Italy and Spain.

Here immunoSEQ multiplex PCR was the method, and the copy in TCRdb shows in-frame clones only, minus some. The top ten hold about 10% of the sample, which has 55,000 to 65,000 clones, roughly 88% seen once. The V and J ends lost 5 bases and 2 bases respectively, with 6 bases between them. Germline CDR1 reads SGHAT; CDR2 reads FQNNGV. There are 13 residues in the CDR3. Sample: peripheral blood. This clonotype was obtained from a man aged 25-45 years with COVID-19, enrolled during active disease. The genes are TRBV11-2 and TRBJ2-2; unclear D gene. CDR3 in DNA: TGTGCCAGCAGCCTCTCTAACACCGGGGAGCTGTTTTTT. Its protein product is CASSLSNTGELFF.